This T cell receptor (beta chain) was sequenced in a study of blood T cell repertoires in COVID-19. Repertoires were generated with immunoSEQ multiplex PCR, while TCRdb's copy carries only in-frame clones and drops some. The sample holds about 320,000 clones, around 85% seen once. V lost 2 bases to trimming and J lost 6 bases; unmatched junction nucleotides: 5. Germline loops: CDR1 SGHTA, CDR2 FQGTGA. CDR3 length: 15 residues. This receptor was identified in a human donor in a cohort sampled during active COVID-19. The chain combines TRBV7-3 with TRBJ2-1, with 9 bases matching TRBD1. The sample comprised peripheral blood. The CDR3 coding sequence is TGTGCCAGCAGCTTAGGGGACAGGGTGGTCAATGAGCAGTTCTTC. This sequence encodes CASSLGDRVVNEQFF.